This TCR beta chain was recovered during a study of cytomegalovirus exposure and HLA in healthy donors. Study conclusions and caveats: Indistinguishable V segments such as TRBV6-2 and TRBV6-3 were excluded.

Amplification used 60 Vbeta primers and 13 Jbeta primers. Only in-frame clones appear in the TCRdb table, and some are missing; sequencing was by immunoSEQ multiplex PCR. Among some 170,000 clones listed, 81% were seen once. With regard to this clone: What it binds is unknown.

Germline V gene lookup returns CDR1 MNHNS and CDR2 SASEGT. V dropped 0 bases and J dropped 3; count of bases not matched to a gene: 8. CDR3 size: 18 residues. The specimen was PBMCs. The clonotype comes from a woman between 50 and 59 years old in good health and CMV-seronegative. The chain carries TRBV6-1 and TRBJ1-5; 10 nucleotides match TRBD1. CDR3 region: CASSEALGQGRPNQPQHF. The CDR3 coding sequence is TGTGCCAGCAGTGAAGCTCTGGGACAGGGGAGGCCCAATCAGCCCCAGCATTTT.